The clone carrying this T cell receptor beta chain was seen a few times. Trimming took 4 bases from V and 5 from J, leaving 17 bases between them. The germline CDR1 and CDR2 sequences are LNHDA and SQIVND (reference sequence). The CDR3 loop spans 15 amino acids. This entry belongs to a study of blood T cell repertoires in COVID-19. About the study: The cDNA or gDNA used as material had been derived from T cells, B-cell-depleted T cells, or PBMCs.

Authors' processing steps: Reference gene primer amplification in the assay estimated nucleated cell counts. Method: immunoSEQ multiplex PCR; TCRdb's copy keeps in-frame clones and lacks some. From that table come the V and J calls and clone size; the DNA was used to work out D and trimming. The profile shows approximately 92,000 clones, approximately 80% of them singletons. Sequenced sample: peripheral blood. The V gene is TRBV19, the J gene TRBJ2-5; tentatively, D is TRBD1 (5 bases). The source of this sequence is a man aged 60 to 69 with acute or convalescent COVID-19. Here the CDR3 reads CASSTPKGIGETQYF. The CDR3 DNA reads as TGTGCCAGTAGTACCCCCAAGGGGATTGGGGAGACCCAGTACTTC.